This T cell receptor (beta chain) was sequenced in a study of cytomegalovirus exposure and HLA in healthy donors. Study overall: Unique TCRs numbering some 80 million, obtained from HLA-typed donors, made up an early data release.

Remarks on this clone: The target antigen is unknown.

Trimming pared 0 bases from V and 3 bases from J, leaving 15 bases between. Germline V gives CDR1 GTSNPN, CDR2 SVGIG (reference sequence). The CDR3 consists of 15 residues. The PCR had 60 Vbeta and 13 Jbeta primers. Only in-frame clones appear in the TCRdb table, and some are missing; sequencing was by immunoSEQ multiplex PCR. This listing includes roughly 43,000 clones. General study points: The classifier was said to identify cytomegalovirus status with high specificity and sensitivity. The sole available immune exposure information was CMV serostatus.

Sequences were obtained from PBMCs. The chain joins TRBV30 to TRBJ2-7; possibly TRBD1 for D (6 bases). The sequence came from a woman between 40 and 55 years old in good health and CMV-seronegative. CDR3 in amino acids: CAWSVLGGLNYEQYF. The CDR3 coding sequence is TGTGCCTGGAGTGTACTAGGGGGTCTTAACTACGAGCAGTACTTC.